This T cell receptor (beta chain) was recorded in a study of OX40 agonist ivuxolimab in advanced cancers. Data came from immunoSEQ multiplex PCR; TCRdb stores just in-frame clones and leaves some out. Among tens of thousands of clones listed, approximately 86% were seen once. There are 18 residues in the CDR3. CDR1 and CDR2 (germline): MDHEN, SYDVKM. Trimming took 1 base from V and 0 from J; bases not matched to a gene: 8. Source: CD4+ or CD8+ T cells sorted from blood, taken in a trial of the OX40 agonist ivuxolimab. This chain connects TRBV28 to TRBJ2-7; TRBD2 agrees at 11 bases. The TCR was taken from an adult with an advanced solid tumor such as melanoma, head and neck, liver or kidney cancer. CDR3 protein: CASSLYTLLAGASYEQYF. For the CDR3, the DNA is TGTGCCAGCAGTTTATACACCCTACTAGCGGGGGCCTCCTACGAGCAGTACTTC. The full variable domain, in which reference TRBV28 and TRBJ2-7 provide the parts outside the CDR3, is DVKVTQSSRYLVKRTGEKVFLECVQDMDHENMFWYRQDPGLGLRLIYFSYDVKMKEKGDIPEGYSVSREKKERFSLILESASTNQTSMYLCASSLYTLLAGASYEQYFGPGTRLTVT.